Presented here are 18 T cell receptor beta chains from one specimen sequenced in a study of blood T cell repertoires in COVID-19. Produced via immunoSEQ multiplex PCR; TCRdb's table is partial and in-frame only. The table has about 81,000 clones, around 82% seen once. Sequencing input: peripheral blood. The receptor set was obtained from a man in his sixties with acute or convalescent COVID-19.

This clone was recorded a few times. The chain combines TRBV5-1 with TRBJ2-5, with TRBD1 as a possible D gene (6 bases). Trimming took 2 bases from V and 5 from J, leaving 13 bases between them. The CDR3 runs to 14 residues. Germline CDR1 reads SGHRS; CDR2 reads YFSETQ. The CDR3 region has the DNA TGCGCCAGCAGCTTATTGCCAGGGGTGGAGACCCAGTACTTC. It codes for CASSLLPGVETQYF.

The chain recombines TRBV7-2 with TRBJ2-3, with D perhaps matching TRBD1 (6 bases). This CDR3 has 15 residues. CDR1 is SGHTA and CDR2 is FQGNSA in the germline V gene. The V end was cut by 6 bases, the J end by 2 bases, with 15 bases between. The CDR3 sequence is CASRLTGQHTDTQYF. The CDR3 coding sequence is TGTGCCAGCAGACTGACGGGACAACACACAGATACGCAGTATTTT.

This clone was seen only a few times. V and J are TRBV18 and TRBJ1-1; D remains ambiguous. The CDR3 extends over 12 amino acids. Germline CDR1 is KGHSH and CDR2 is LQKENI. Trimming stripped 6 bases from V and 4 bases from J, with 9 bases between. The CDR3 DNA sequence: TGTGCCAGCTCCATAGAGAGCACTGAAGCTTTCTTT. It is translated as CASSIESTEAFF.

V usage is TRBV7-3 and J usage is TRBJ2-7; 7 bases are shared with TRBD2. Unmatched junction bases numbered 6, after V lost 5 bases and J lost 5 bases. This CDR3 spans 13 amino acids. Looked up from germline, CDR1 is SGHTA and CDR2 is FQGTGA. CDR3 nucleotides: TGTGCCAGCAGCCTAATGGGAGGGGACGAGCAGTACTTC. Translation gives CASSLMGGDEQYF.

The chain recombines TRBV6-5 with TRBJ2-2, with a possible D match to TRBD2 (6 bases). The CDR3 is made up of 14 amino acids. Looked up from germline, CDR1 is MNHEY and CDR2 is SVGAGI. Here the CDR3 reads CVVRRETNTGELFF. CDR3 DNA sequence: TGTGTCGTACGCCGGGAGACGAACACCGGGGAGCTGTTTTTT.

This CDR3 reads CSASPVDRSYGYTF. The DNA of the CDR3 is TGCAGTGCTAGTCCCGTGGACAGATCCTATGGCTACACCTTC. The chain couples TRBV20-1 to TRBJ1-2, with TRBD1 as a possible D gene (6 bases). Trimming cost V 3 bases and J 4 bases, with 15 bases left between them. CDR3 length equals 14 residues. Looked up from germline, CDR1 is DFQATT and CDR2 is SNEGSKA (reference sequence).

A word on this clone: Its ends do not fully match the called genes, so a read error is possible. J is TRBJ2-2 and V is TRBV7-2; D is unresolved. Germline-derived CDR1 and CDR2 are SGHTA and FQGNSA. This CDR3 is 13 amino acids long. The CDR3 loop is CANSLLPSGELFF. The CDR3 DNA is TGTGCCAACAGCTTATTGCCCAGCGGGGAGCTGTTTTTT.

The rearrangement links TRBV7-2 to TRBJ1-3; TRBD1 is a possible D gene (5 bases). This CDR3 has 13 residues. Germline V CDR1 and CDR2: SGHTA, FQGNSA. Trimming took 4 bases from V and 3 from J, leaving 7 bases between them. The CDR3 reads CASSSGIGNTIYF. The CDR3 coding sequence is TGTGCCAGCAGCTCAGGGATTGGAAACACCATATATTTT.

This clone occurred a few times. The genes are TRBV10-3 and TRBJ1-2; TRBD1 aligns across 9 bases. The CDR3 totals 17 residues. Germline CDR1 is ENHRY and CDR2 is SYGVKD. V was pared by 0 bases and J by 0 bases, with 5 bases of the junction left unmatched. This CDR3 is CAISESRTGASNYGYTF. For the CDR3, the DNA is TGTGCCATCAGTGAGTCTAGGACAGGGGCCTCTAACTATGGCTACACCTTC.

CDR3 sequence reads: CAISQGAFSGYTF. CDR3 DNA sequence: TGTGCCATCAGTCAGGGGGCCTTCAGTGGCTACACCTTC. V usage is TRBV10-3 and J usage is TRBJ1-2; 8 positions agree with TRBD1. J gave up 7 bases and V 5 bases, and 6 bases lay outside the gene matches. The length of the CDR3 is 13 residues. The germline CDR1 and CDR2 sequences are ENHRY and SYGVKD.

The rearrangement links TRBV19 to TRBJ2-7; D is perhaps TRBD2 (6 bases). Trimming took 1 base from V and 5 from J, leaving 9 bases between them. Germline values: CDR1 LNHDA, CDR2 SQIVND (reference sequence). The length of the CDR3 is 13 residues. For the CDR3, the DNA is TGTGCCAGTAGTATAGGGAGGGTCCACGAGCAGTACTTC. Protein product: CASSIGRVHEQYF.

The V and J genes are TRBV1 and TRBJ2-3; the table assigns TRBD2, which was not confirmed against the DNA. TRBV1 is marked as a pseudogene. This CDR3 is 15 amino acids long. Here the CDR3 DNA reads TGCACCAGCAGCCAAGATTGGACTCACACAGATACGCAGTATTTT. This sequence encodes CTSSQDWTHTDTQYF.

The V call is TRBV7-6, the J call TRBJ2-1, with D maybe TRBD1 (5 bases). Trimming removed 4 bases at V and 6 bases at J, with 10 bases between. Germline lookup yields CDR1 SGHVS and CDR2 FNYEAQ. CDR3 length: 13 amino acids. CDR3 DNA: TGTGCCAGCAGCTCACAGGTATCCAATGAGCAGTTCTTC. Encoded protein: CASSSQVSNEQFF.

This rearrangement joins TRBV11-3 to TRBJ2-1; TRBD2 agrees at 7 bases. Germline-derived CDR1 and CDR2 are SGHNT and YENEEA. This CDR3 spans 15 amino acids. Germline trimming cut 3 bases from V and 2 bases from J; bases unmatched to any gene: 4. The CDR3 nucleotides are TGTGCCAGCAGCTTCGGTCTAGCGGCCTACAATGAGCAGTTCTTC. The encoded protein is CASSFGLAAYNEQFF.

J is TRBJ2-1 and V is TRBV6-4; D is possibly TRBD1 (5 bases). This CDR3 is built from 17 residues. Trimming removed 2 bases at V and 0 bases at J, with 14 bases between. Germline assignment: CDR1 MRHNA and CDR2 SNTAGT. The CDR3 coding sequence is TGTGCCAGCAGTGACAGGGCAGGGTACCTCTCCTACAATGAGCAGTTCTTC. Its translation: CASSDRAGYLSYNEQFF.

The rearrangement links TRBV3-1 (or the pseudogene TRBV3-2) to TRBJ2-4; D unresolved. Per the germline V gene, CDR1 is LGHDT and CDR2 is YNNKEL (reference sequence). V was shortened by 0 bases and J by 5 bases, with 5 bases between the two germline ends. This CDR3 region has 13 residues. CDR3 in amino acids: CASSQDRENIQYF. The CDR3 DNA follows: TGTGCCAGCAGCCAAGATCGCGAAAACATTCAGTACTTC.

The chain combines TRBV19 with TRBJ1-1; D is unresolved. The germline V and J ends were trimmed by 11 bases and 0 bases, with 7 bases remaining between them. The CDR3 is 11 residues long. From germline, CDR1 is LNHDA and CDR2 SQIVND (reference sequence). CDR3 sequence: CAVRVNTEAFF. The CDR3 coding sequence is TGTGCCGTTCGGGTGAACACTGAAGCTTTCTTT.

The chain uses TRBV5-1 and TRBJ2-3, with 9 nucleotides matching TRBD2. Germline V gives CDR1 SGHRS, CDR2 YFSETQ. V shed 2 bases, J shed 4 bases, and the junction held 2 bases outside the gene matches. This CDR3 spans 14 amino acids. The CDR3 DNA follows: TGCGCCAGCAGCTTTAGCGGGAGATCAGATACGCAGTATTTT. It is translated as CASSFSGRSDTQYF.